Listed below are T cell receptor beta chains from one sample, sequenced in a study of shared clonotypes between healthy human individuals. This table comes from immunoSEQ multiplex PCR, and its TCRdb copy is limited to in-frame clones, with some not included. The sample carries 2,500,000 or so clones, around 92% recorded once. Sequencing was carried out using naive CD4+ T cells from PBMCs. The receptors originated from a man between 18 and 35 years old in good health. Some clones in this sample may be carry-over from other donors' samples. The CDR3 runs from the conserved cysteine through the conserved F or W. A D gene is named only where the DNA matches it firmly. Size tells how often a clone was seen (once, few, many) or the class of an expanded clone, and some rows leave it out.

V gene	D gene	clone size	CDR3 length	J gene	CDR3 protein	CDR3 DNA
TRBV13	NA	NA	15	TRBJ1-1	CASTYLTQWNTEAFF	TGTGCCAGCACCTACTTGACGCAATGGAACACTGAAGCTTTCTTT
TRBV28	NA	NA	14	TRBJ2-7	CASSLGRWAGEQYF	TGTGCCAGCAGTTTGGGCCGATGGGCGGGAGAGCAGTACTTC
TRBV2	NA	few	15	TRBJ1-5	CASSSSLSSNQPQHF	TGTGCCAGCAGCTCCTCCTTGAGTTCCAATCAGCCCCAGCATTTT
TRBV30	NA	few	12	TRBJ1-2	CAWTQGVGGYTF	TGTGCCTGGACACAGGGTGTGGGTGGCTACACCTTC
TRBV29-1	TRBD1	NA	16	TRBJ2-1	CSVARGDRVFDNEQFF	TGCAGCGTTGCTCGGGGGGACAGGGTCTTCGACAATGAGCAGTTCTTC
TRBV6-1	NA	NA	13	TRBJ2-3	CASTRERPDTQYF	TGTGCCAGCACCCGGGAGAGACCAGATACGCAGTATTTT
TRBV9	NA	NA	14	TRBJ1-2	CASSVVDTNYGYTF	TGTGCCAGCAGCGTAGTGGACACCAACTATGGCTACACCTTC
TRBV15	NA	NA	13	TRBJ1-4	CATSRDNNEKLFF	TGTGCCACCAGCAGAGACAATAATGAAAAACTGTTTTTT
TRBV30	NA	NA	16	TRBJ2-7	CAWSVRDTTAFYEQYF	TGTGCCTGGAGTGTAAGGGACACCACAGCGTTCTACGAGCAGTACTTC
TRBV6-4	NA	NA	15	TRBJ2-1	CASSDSGRGIDEQFF	TGTGCCAGCAGTGACTCGGGCAGGGGAATCGATGAGCAGTTCTTC
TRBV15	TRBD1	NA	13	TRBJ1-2	CATSRGQGDGYTF	TGTGCCACCAGCAGAGGACAGGGGGATGGCTACACCTTC
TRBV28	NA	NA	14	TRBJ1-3	CASSQLGSGNTIYF	TGTGCCAGCAGCCAGCTAGGGAGTGGAAACACCATATATTTT
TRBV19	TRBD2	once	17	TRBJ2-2	CASTVLAGANRAGELFF	TGTGCCAGTACCGTACTAGCGGGAGCTAACCGAGCCGGGGAGCTGTTTTTT
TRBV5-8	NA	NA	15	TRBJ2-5	CASRNLQGILETQYF	TGTGCCAGCAGGAACTTACAGGGAATTCTGGAGACCCAGTACTTC
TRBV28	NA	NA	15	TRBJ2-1	CASSPAGQSYNEQFF	TGTGCCAGCAGTCCCGCGGGACAGAGCTACAATGAGCAGTTCTTC
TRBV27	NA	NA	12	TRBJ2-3	CASSRPKGKKYF	TGTGCCAGCAGCCGCCCGAAGGGCAAAAAGTATTTT
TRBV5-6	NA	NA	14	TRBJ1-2	CASSFRRVYSGYTF	TGTGCCAGCAGCTTCAGGAGGGTTTATAGCGGCTACACCTTC
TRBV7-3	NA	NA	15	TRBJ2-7	CASSIIREDGYEQYF	TGTGCCAGCAGCATCATCCGGGAAGACGGATACGAGCAGTACTTC
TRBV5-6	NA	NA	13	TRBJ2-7	CASSLPLREQQYF	TGTGCCAGCAGCTTGCCTCTACGGGAGCAGCAGTACTTC
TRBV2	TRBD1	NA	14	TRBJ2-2	CASTEQGLPGELFF	TGTGCCAGCACAGAACAGGGGTTGCCCGGGGAGCTGTTTTTT
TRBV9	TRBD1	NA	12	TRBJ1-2	CASSATGSGYTF	TGTGCCAGCAGCGCGACAGGGAGTGGCTACACCTTC
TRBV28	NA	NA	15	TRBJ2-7	CASSLPLFGTYEQYF	TGTGCCAGCAGTTTACCCCTTTTCGGGACGTACGAGCAGTACTTC
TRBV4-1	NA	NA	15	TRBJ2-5	CASSQVVRREETQYF	TGCGCCAGCAGCCAAGTCGTGCGCAGGGAAGAGACCCAGTACTTC
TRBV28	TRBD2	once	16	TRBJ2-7	CASSDPGTSGSYEQYF	TGTGCCAGCAGTGATCCCGGGACTAGCGGGTCCTACGAGCAGTACTTC
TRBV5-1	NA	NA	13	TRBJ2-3	CASSLAGHSTQYF	TGCGCCAGCAGCTTGGCCGGACATAGCACGCAGTATTTT
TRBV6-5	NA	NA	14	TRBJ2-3	CASSGSGGTDTQYF	TGTGCCAGCAGTGGTAGCGGAGGCACAGATACGCAGTATTTT
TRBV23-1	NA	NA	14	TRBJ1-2	CASSPSGVDYGYTF	TGCGCCAGCAGCCCCAGCGGGGTGGACTATGGCTACACCTTC
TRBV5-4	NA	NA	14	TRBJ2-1	CASSLAGIRNEQFF	TGTGCCAGCAGCTTGGCGGGGATAAGGAATGAGCAGTTCTTC